The T cell receptor beta chain under discussion was sequenced for a study of T cells after yellow fever vaccination. TCRdb redid the calling of the 5' RACE reads with MiXCR, one entry per CDR3 protein. The profile shows a few hundred thousand distinct CDR3 sequences, less than 9% of them singletons. This clonotype was detected a few times. Its antigen is not identified. The V segment lost 7 bases and the J segment 3 bases; nucleotides outside the gene matches: 17. This CDR3 region has 17 residues. Germline V lookup: CDR1 LGHNT, CDR2 FRNRAP. Findings and limits, study-wide: Subsequent to the booster, the majority of primary-vaccination clones reappeared (approximately 95% CD4, 85% to 90% CD8). Any FACS-sorted repertoire could hold abundant clonotypes that contaminate it from the bulk population.

The source material was CD4+ T cells sorted from PBMCs, sampled 15 days after the yellow fever booster vaccination. This clonotype originated in a man under 40 who received the YFV17D yellow fever vaccine. The chain employs TRBV12-5 and TRBJ1-1; the match to TRBD1 covers 7 bases. The DNA for the CDR3 is TGTGCTAGTGATCGGGACAGACCATTGGCGAGGGACACTGAAGCTTTCTTT. Protein product: CASDRDRPLARDTEAFF.